Given below is one TCR beta chain in context. Germline V gives CDR1 SGHRS, CDR2 YFSETQ. V was clipped by 3 bases and J by 7 bases; unmatched bases: 6. This CDR3 region has 13 residues. The use of a sample-barcoded 5' primer and a J-beta primer mix characterized a second PCR of roughly 6 to 11 cycles. One entry per CDR3 protein results from TCRdb running MiXCR on the 5' RACE reads. The profile covers some 1.8 million distinct CDR3 sequences, with roughly 43% appearing a single time and 23% taken by the ten largest. This specimen belongs to a study of blood T cells in healthy people across ages. No fewer than 5 micrograms of total RNA were isolated from every sample.

The receptor was isolated from a human donor in good health. This chain joins TRBV5-1 and TRBJ1-2; 7 bases are shared with TRBD1. Specimen: blood. CDR3 amino acids: CASSYEQGVGYTF. CDR3 DNA: TGCGCCAGCAGCTACGAGCAGGGGGTTGGCTACACCTTC.